The clone carrying this TCR beta chain is labeled as medium-sized. Its target is unknown. The data belong to a study of T cell responses to AZD1222 COVID-19 vaccine. Background on the study: It was second doses at about 4 or about 12 weeks that were pooled.

This table comes from immunoSEQ multiplex PCR, and its TCRdb copy is limited to in-frame clones, with some not included. The sample lists 90,000 to 150,000 clones, 85% to 90% occurring once. This CDR3 contains 15 residues. Germline-derived CDR1 and CDR2 are LGHNA and YSLEER. With 0 bases removed from V and 3 bases from J, the gap between germline ends came to 8 bases. Overall study results and limits: Repertoire sampling was restricted to post-peak T cell response timepoints.

The gene calls are TRBV4-3 and TRBJ2-2; possibly TRBD2 for D (5 bases). The source was peripheral blood, collected on day 0 of AZD1222 vaccination. The receptor was derived from an adult in good health. The CDR3 DNA is TGCGCCAGCAGCCAAGATCAGGACTACACCGGGGAGCTGTTTTTT. This codes for CASSQDQDYTGELFF.